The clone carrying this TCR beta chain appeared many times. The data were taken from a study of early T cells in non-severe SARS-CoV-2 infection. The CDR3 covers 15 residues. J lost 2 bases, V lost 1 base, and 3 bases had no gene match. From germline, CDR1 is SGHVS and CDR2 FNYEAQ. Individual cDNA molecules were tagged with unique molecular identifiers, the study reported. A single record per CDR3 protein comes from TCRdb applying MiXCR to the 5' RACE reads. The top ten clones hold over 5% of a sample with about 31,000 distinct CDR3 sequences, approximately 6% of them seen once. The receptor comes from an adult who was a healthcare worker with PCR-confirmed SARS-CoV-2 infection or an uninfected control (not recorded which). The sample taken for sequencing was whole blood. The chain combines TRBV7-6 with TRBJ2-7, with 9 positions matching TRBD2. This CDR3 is CASSLDAGGPYEQYF. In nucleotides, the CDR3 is TGTGCCAGCAGCTTAGACGCGGGAGGGCCCTACGAGCAGTACTTC.